The TCR beta chain described here comes from a study of CD8 T cells in Susac syndrome (dated by TCRdb to the late 2010s). Describing the broader study: Among the Susac syndrome patients who were sequenced, clinically active disease was present in 5 or 6 and clinical remission was observed in 8 or 9. At blood withdrawal, Susac syndrome patients were therapy-naive, treated with corticosteroids (with IVIg additionally given to some), or treated with IVIg alone. The study used repertoire sequencing to test whether antigen drove CD8+ T cell activation and differentiation in Susac syndrome.

High-throughput TCR beta sequencing profiled peripheral blood CD8+ and CD4+ T cells from healthy donors, Susac syndrome patients and multiple sclerosis patients. Susac syndrome patients met recently defined diagnostic criteria for definite or probable disease. CD8+ TEMRA cells were enriched by FACS, while bulk CD8+ and CD4+ T cells were purified by magnetic negative isolation. Blood was drawn into EDTA tubes, processed within 24 hours, and PBMCs were isolated by density gradient centrifugation. PBMCs destined for TCR sequencing were cryopreserved in liquid nitrogen and later thawed in a 37 °C water bath. The sorted or isolated CD4+, CD8+ and CD8+ TEMRA cells had a purity of 90% or higher. Here is what the overall study found, with its caveats: The study acknowledged that relatively few individuals were included in the TCR sequencing and HLA analysis. In patients with Susac syndrome, the CD4+ T cell repertoire showed no detectable clonal expansion.

There are 13 amino acids in the CDR3, from cysteine to phenylalanine inclusive. CDR3 DNA is the only sequence kept; it has 39 bases, read in frame from the first base. Via the germline V gene, CDR1 is MGHDK and CDR2 SYGVNS. The trim is 8 bases for V and 3 bases for J, with a gap of 8 bases between the germline ends. RNA was extracted using the RNeasy kit, and about 0.5 to 1 ug of the RNA was reverse transcribed with random hexamers. TCR beta CDR3 regions were amplified with the immunoSEQ multiplex PCR assay covering 54 Vbeta and 13 Jbeta segments. To correct PCR amplification bias, a synthetic template baseline was used for both primer optimization and computational correction. In the original analysis: Reads were annotated to V, D and J genes according to IMGT and were analyzed with immunoSEQ Analyzer, with only productive sequences retained. Clonality was computed as one minus Shannon entropy normalized by log2 of the number of productive unique sequences. Public and private clones were assessed among the 100 most prevalent clones of each patient and control. Clones were defined as Susac-specific if absent from the healthy and MS cohorts, from 1052 published viral clones and from other ImmuneACCESS disease sequences. Starting from the raw public reads, TCRdb applied fastp trimming at Q25, assembled clones with MiXCR and retained in-frame beta chains. Rows are unified per CDR3 protein, each entry keeping the most common DNA and genes. The V and J calls shown here were made by TCRdb, not taken from the authors' results. The table for this sample lists 200,000 to 250,000 distinct CDR3 sequences; approximately 94% of them were counted only once. Of the sample, approximately 0.15% is held by the ten largest clones.

Turning to this clonotype: Its cognate antigen has yet to be identified. It has no much larger one-base neighbor in the sample; base qualities were not kept.

Specimen: CD4+ T cells from PBMCs. The sequence was obtained from a human donor with Susac syndrome. The chain uses TRBV25-1 and TRBJ2-6, with no D gene named confidently. This receptor carries the CDR3 CASQFGGANVLTF. In nucleotides, the sequence is TGTGCCAGCCAGTTTGGTGGGGCCAACGTCCTGACTTTC.